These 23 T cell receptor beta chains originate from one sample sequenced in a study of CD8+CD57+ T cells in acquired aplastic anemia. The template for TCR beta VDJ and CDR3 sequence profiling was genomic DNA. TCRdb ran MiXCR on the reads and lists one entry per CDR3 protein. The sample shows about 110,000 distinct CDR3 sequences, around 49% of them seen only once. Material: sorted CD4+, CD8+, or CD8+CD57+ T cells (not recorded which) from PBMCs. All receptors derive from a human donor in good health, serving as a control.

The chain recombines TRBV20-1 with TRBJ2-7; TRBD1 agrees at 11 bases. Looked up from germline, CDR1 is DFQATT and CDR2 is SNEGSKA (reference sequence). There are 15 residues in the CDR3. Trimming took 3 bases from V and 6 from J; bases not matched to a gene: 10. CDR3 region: CSAREGQGDSGEQYF. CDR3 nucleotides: TGCAGTGCTAGGGAGGGACAGGGGGATTCGGGCGAGCAGTACTTC.

The CDR3 here is CSPLGEQYF. The CDR3 nucleotides are TGCAGCCCTCTCGGAGAGCAGTACTTC. This chain connects TRBV29-1 to TRBJ2-7; D not resolved. The CDR3 consists of 9 residues. V was cut by 8 bases and J by 7 bases, with 9 bases left in between. The germline gives CDR1 SQVTM, CDR2 ANQGSEA.

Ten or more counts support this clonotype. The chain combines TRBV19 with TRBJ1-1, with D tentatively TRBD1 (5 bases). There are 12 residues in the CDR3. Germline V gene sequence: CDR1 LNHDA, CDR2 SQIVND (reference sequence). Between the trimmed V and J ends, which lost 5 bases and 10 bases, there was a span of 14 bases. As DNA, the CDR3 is TGTGCCAGTAGTGTTGGACTTGGGGCAGCTTTCTTT. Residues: CASSVGLGAAFF.

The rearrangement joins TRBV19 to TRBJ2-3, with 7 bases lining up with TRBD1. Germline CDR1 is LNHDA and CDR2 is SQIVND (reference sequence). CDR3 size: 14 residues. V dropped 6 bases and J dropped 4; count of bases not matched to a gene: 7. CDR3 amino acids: CASSNRQGADTQYF. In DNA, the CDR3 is TGTGCCAGTAGCAACCGACAGGGCGCAGATACGCAGTATTTT.

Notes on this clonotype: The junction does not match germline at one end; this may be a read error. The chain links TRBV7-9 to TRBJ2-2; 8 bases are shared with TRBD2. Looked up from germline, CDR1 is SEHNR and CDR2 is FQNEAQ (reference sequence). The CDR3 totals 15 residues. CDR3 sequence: CTSNLTGTSTGELFF. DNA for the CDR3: TGTACCAGCAACCTGACCGGGACTAGCACCGGGGAGCTGTTTTTT.

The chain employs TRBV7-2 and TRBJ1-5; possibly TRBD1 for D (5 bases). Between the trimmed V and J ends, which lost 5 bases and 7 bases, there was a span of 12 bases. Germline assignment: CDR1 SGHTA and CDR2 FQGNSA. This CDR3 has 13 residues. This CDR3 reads CASSPLTDQPQHF. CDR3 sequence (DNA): TGTGCCAGCAGCCCTCTGACAGACCAGCCCCAGCATTTT.

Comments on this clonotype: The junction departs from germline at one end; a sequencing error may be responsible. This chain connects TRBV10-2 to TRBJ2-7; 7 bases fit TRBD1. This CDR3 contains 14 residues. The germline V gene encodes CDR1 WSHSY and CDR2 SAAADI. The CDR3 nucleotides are TGCGCCAGCAGTCCCGGACAGGCTAGGTCACCCCTCCACTTC. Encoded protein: CASSPGQARSPLHF.

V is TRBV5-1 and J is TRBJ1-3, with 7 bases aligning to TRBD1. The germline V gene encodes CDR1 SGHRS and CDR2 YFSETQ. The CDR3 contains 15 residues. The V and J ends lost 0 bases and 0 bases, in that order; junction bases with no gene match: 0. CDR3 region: CASSLAGGSGNTIYF. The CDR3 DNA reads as TGCGCCAGCAGCTTGGCAGGGGGCTCTGGAAACACCATATATTTT.

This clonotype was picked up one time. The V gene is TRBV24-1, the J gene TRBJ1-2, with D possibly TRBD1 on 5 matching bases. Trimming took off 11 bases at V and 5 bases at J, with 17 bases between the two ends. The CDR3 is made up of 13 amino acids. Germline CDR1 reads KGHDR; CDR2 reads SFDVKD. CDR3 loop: CASNSPGTYGYTF. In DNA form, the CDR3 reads TGTGCCAGCAATAGTCCGGGGACTTATGGCTACACCTTC.

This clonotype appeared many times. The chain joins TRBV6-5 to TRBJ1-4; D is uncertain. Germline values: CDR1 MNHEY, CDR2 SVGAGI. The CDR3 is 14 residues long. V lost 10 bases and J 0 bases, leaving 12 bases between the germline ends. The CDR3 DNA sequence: TGTGCCACCATATCGTCTGCAACTAATGAAAAACTGTTTTTT. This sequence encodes CATISSATNEKLFF.

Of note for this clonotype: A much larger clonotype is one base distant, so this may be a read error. The CDR3 reads CASSPMLGRNNEQLF. The CDR3 region has the DNA TGTGCCAGCAGCCCAATGCTCGGCAGAAACAATGAGCAGCTCTTC. The V gene is TRBV14, the J gene TRBJ2-1; D ambiguous. CDR1 SGHDN and CDR2 FVKESK come from the germline V gene. This CDR3 comprises 15 residues.

This CDR3 is CAISDRDRNTEAFF. The DNA of the CDR3 is TGTGCCATCAGTGATAGGGACAGGAACACTGAAGCTTTCTTT. The chain uses TRBV10-3 and TRBJ1-1; 7 bases agree with TRBD1. CDR3 length: 14 amino acids. Germline CDR1 ENHRY, CDR2 SYGVKD. V shed 3 bases, J shed 1 base, and the junction held 2 bases outside the gene matches.

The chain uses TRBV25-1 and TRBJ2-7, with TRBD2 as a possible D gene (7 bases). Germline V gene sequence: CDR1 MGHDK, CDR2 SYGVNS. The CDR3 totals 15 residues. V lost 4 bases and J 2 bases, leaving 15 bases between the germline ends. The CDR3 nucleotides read TGTGCCAGCAGTGGGGGGGGCAGGGTCGCCTACGAGCAGTACTTC. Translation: CASSGGGRVAYEQYF.

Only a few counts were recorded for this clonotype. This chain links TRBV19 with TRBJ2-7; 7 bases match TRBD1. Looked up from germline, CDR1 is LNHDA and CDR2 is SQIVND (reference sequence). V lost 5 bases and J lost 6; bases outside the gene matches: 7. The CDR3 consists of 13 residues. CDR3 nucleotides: TGTGCCAGTAGTCTTGGGGCAGGGGGCGAGCAGTACTTC. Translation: CASSLGAGGEQYF.

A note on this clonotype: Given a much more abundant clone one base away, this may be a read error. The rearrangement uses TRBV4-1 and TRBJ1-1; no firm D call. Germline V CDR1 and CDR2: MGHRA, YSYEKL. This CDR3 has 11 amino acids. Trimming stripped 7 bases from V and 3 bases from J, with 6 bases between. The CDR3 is CASNHDTEAFF. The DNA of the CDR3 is TGCGCCAGCAACCATGACACTGAAGCTTTCTTT.

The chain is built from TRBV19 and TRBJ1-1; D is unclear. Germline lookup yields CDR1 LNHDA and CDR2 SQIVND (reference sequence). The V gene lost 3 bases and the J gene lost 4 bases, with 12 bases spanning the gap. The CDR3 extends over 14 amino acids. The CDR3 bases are TGTGCCAGTAGTATGATTCACACGGGCACTGAAGCTTTCTTT. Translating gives CASSMIHTGTEAFF. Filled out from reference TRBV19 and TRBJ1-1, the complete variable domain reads DGGITQSPKYLFRKEGQNVTLSCEQNLNHDAMYWYRQDPGQGLRLIYYSQIVNDFQKGDIAEGYSVSREKKESFPLTVTSAQKNPTAFYLCASSMIHTGTEAFFGQGTRLTVV.

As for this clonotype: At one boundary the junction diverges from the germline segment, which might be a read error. Written as DNA, the CDR3 is TGTGCCGGCAGTTTAGGACAGCTCTATGGCTACACCTTC. Its translation: CAGSLGQLYGYTF. The chain recombines TRBV12-3 or TRBV12-4 with TRBJ1-2, with a weak D call TRBD1 (6 bases). CDR3 length: 13 amino acids.

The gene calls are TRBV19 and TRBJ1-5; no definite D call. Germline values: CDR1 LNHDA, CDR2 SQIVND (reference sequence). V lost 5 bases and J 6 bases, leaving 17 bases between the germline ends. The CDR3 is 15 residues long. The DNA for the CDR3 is TGTGCCAGTAGTCCTAGGACGGGCAGGAGTCAGCCCCAGCATTTT. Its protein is CASSPRTGRSQPQHF.

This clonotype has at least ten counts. Here the CDR3 DNA reads TGTGCCAGCAGCCCCGCAGGGGCGGTTGGCTACACCTTC. Protein sequence: CASSPAGAVGYTF. The rearrangement joins TRBV12-3 or TRBV12-4 to TRBJ1-2; tentative D call: TRBD1 (6 bases). V was shortened by 6 bases and J by 7 bases, with 15 bases between the two germline ends. The CDR3 runs to 13 residues.

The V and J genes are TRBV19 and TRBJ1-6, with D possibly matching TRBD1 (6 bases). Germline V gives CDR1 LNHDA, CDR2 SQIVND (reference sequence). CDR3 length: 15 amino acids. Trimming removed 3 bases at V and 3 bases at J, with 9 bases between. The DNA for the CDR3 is TGTGCCAGTAGTATGGGGGGCAACTATAATTCACCCCTCCACTTT. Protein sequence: CASSMGGNYNSPLHF.

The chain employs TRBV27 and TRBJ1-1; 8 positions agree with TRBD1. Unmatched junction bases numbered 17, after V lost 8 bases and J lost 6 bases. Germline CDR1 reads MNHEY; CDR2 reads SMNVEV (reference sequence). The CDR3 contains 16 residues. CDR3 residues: CASSITSGQGVSEAFF. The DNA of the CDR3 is TGTGCCAGCTCAATTACTTCAGGACAGGGAGTCTCTGAAGCTTTCTTT.

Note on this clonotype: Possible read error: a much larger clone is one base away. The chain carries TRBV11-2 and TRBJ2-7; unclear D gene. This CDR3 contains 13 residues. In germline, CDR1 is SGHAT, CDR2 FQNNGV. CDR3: CTSSFKASDEQYF. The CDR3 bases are TGTACCAGCAGCTTCAAGGCTTCAGACGAGCAGTACTTC.

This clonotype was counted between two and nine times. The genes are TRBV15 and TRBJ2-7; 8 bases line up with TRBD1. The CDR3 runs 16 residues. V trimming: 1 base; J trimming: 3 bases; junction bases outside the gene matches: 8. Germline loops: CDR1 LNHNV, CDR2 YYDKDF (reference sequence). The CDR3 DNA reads TGTGCCACCAGCAGAGGATTCGGGACAGGACTCTACGAGCAGTACGTC. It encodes CATSRGFGTGLYEQYV.